A selection of T cell receptor beta chains follows, all from one sample in a study of blood T cell repertoires in COVID-19. The repertoire was sequenced with immunoSEQ multiplex PCR; TCRdb's copy has only in-frame clones and lacks some. The sample gives hundreds of thousands of clones, around 89% of which show up once; roughly 0.25% is in the top ten. The source material was peripheral blood. These TCRs come from a woman younger than 35 with acute or convalescent COVID-19. CDR3s include the opening cysteine and the closing phenylalanine or tryptophan. Fields, in order: CDR3 protein, CDR3 DNA, D gene, clone size, V gene, J gene. The D gene is left open where the match is weak. The listing skips clone size in some rows; elsewhere it reads once, few, many or a size class.

CASSLEGSTNEKLFF	TGTGCCAGCAGCTTAGAGGGCAGTACTAATGAAAAACTGTTTTTT	.	.	TRBV11-2	TRBJ1-4
CASSLGGVGNTIYF	TGTGCCAGCAGCTTAGGGGGGGTTGGAAACACCATATATTTT	.	.	TRBV7-2	TRBJ1-3
CASSQSTGHPKPIFGYTF	TGCGCCAGCAGTCAATCGACAGGTCACCCGAAACCCATTTTTGGCTACACCTTC	.	.	TRBV23-1	TRBJ1-2
CASRTLSGGAEDTQYF	TGTGCCAGCAGGACCCTTAGCGGGGGGGCGGAAGATACGCAGTATTTT	TRBD2	once	TRBV28	TRBJ2-3
CASSFRTYLANYGYTF	TGTGCCAGCAGCTTCCGTACATACCTAGCTAACTATGGCTACACCTTC	.	once	TRBV7-2	TRBJ1-2
CASSLTMNTEAFF	TGTGCCAGCAGCTTAACTATGAACACTGAAGCTTTCTTT	.	.	TRBV7-3	TRBJ1-1
CASSDLGQGDEQYF	TGTGCCAGCAGTGACCTCGGACAGGGGGACGAGCAGTACTTC	TRBD1	.	TRBV6-2/TRBV6-3	TRBJ2-7
CASRPGGGEQYF	TGCGCCAGCAGACCAGGGGGCGGCGAGCAGTACTTC	TRBD1	.	TRBV5-1	TRBJ2-7
CASSRTGTNEKLFF	TGTGCCAGCAGCCGGACAGGAACTAATGAAAAACTGTTTTTT	TRBD1	.	TRBV3-1/TRBV3-2	TRBJ1-4
CAWRGVTRTAGELFF	TGTGCCTGGAGGGGGGTGACTAGGACTGCCGGGGAGCTGTTTTTT	.	.	TRBV30	TRBJ2-2
CASSDSDRDTGELFF	TGTGCCAGCAGTGACTCCGACAGGGACACCGGGGAGCTGTTTTTT	TRBD1	.	TRBV6-4	TRBJ2-2
CASWNRGRTDTQYF	TGTGCCAGCTGGAACAGGGGTCGCACAGATACGCAGTATTTT	TRBD1	.	TRBV28	TRBJ2-3
CAISESTGGSTEAFF	TGTGCCATCAGTGAGTCGACAGGAGGTAGCACTGAAGCTTTCTTT	.	.	TRBV10-3	TRBJ1-1
CASSPLGQINEKLFF	TGTGCCAGCTCACCGCTAGGACAGATCAATGAAAAACTGTTTTTT	.	.	TRBV18	TRBJ1-4
CASSLGLDGYTF	TGTGCCAGCAGCTTGGGACTCGACGGCTACACCTTC	.	.	TRBV7-9	TRBJ1-2
CSARQSYEQYF	TGCAGCGCCCGACAATCATACGAGCAGTACTTC	.	.	TRBV29-1	TRBJ2-7
CASSPGQGAEGTF	TGTGCCAGCAGCCCCGGACAGGGTGCTGAAGGCACCTTC	TRBD1	.	TRBV3-1/TRBV3-2	TRBJ1-2
CASSIIRTGRYGYTF	TGTGCCAGCAGCATAATAAGGACAGGGCGGTATGGCTACACCTTC	TRBD1	.	TRBV7-2	TRBJ1-2
CATSDRSPTGTGPGYTF	TGTGCCACCAGTGATCGCAGTCCGACCGGGACAGGGCCTGGCTACACCTTC	TRBD1	.	TRBV24-1	TRBJ1-2
CASSTGTLPPYEQYF	TGTGCCAGTAGTACCGGGACACTACCACCCTACGAGCAGTACTTC	.	once	TRBV19	TRBJ2-7
CASSFRATGPMNTEAFF	TGTGCCAGCAGCTTCCGCGCGACAGGACCCATGAACACTGAAGCTTTCTTT	.	.	TRBV5-6	TRBJ1-1
CSVESGGGYTF	TGCAGCGTTGAATCAGGGGGTGGCTACACCTTC	TRBD1	.	TRBV29-1	TRBJ1-2
CASSPSRDSGNTIYF	TGTGCCAGCAGCCCAAGCCGGGACTCTGGAAACACCATATATTTT	.	.	TRBV7-3	TRBJ1-3
CASSQDRGRYNEQFF	TGCGCCAGCAGCCAAGACAGGGGGAGATACAATGAGCAGTTCTTC	TRBD1	.	TRBV4-3	TRBJ2-1
CASSFLVTPNTGELFF	TGTGCCAGCAGCTTCCTAGTAACCCCGAACACCGGGGAGCTGTTTTTT	.	.	TRBV5-6	TRBJ2-2
CATSVPWRGSYNSPLHF	TGTGCCACCAGTGTGCCTTGGAGGGGCTCCTATAATTCACCCCTCCACTTT	.	.	TRBV24-1	TRBJ1-6
CASSQLWPYEQYF	TGTGCCAGCAGCCAATTATGGCCCTACGAGCAGTACTTC	.	.	TRBV6-2/TRBV6-3	TRBJ2-7
CASSEFFREQFF	TGCGCCAGCAGTGAGTTTTTTCGTGAGCAGTTCTTC	.	.	TRBV10-1	TRBJ2-1
CASSLGSGTASSYGYTF	TGTGCCAGCAGCTTAGGGTCCGGGACAGCTTCCTCCTATGGCTACACCTTC	TRBD1	once	TRBV7-9	TRBJ1-2
CASSYGGTTEAFF	TGTGCCAGCAGTTACGGGGGGACCACTGAAGCTTTCTTT	.	.	TRBV6-2/TRBV6-3	TRBJ1-1
CASAPFNRGPTEAFF	TGTGCTAGTGCCCCTTTTAACAGGGGCCCCACTGAAGCTTTCTTT	TRBD1	once	TRBV12-5	TRBJ1-1
CASSPTGSVDTEAFF	TGTGCCAGCAGCCCTACAGGGTCTGTAGACACTGAAGCTTTCTTT	.	.	TRBV7-9	TRBJ1-1
CASSQDTPQTQYF	TGTGCCAGCAGTCAGGACACTCCGCAGACGCAGTATTTT	.	.	TRBV3-1/TRBV3-2	TRBJ2-3
CASKVGPGKSYNEQFF	TGCGCCAGCAAGGTGGGCCCCGGGAAGTCCTACAATGAGCAGTTCTTC	.	.	TRBV4-3	TRBJ2-1
CASSLDLGTATGELFF	TGTGCCAGCAGCTTGGATTTGGGGACAGCCACCGGGGAGCTGTTTTTT	TRBD1	.	TRBV5-6	TRBJ2-2
CASGLVLWGQGNEKLFF	TGTGCTAGTGGTTTGGTACTATGGGGACAGGGTAATGAAAAACTGTTTTTT	TRBD1	.	TRBV12-5	TRBJ1-4
CASAQGSSGEKLFF	TGCGCCAGTGCACAGGGGAGCAGTGGTGAAAAACTGTTTTTT	TRBD1	.	TRBV5-1	TRBJ1-4
CASSLLPSGGGIADTQYF	TGTGCCAGCAGCTTATTACCTAGCGGGGGAGGAATAGCAGATACGCAGTATTTT	TRBD2	.	TRBV7-2	TRBJ2-3
CASGRGAGTQYF	TGTGCCAGCGGTCGGGGGGCGGGGACCCAGTACTTC	.	.	TRBV6-6	TRBJ2-5
CASSGPGRGYEQYF	TGCGCCAGCAGCGGCCCGGGGAGGGGCTACGAGCAGTACTTC	TRBD2	.	TRBV4-1	TRBJ2-7
CASRDRVGYGYTF	TGTGCCAGCCGGGACAGGGTGGGCTATGGCTACACCTTC	TRBD1	.	TRBV9	TRBJ1-2
CASSPGLSTEAFF	TGTGCCAGCAGCCCAGGGTTGAGCACTGAAGCTTTCTTT	.	.	TRBV5-4	TRBJ1-1
CASSLRSGADTQYF	TGTGCCAGCTCGCTCCGATCAGGGGCTGATACGCAGTATTTT	.	.	TRBV18	TRBJ2-3
CASSPIAGGRGETQYF	TGTGCCAGCAGCCCAATTGCGGGGGGGCGGGGAGAGACCCAGTACTTC	TRBD2	once	TRBV9	TRBJ2-5
CASRPRGPILDEQFF	TGTGCCAGCAGACCCAGGGGTCCCATTTTGGATGAGCAGTTCTTC	.	.	TRBV5-6	TRBJ2-1
CASSQVASGGASNTGELFF	TGTGCCAGCAGCCAAGTGGCTAGCGGGGGGGCGTCGAACACCGGGGAGCTGTTTTTT	TRBD2	.	TRBV3-1/TRBV3-2	TRBJ2-2
CASSQGRTAGGEQYF	TGTGCCAGCAGCCAGGGACGGACAGCTGGTGGCGAGCAGTACTTC	.	.	TRBV3-1/TRBV3-2	TRBJ2-7
CASRRGSYNEQFF	TGTGCCAGCAGGAGGGGGTCCTACAATGAGCAGTTCTTC	.	.	TRBV6-5	TRBJ2-1
CASSPEHVGGRNYGYTF	TGTGCCAGCAGCCCAGAGCATGTGGGGGGAAGGAACTATGGCTACACCTTC	.	.	TRBV3-1/TRBV3-2	TRBJ1-2
CASSERDGGNYEAFF	TGTGCCAGCAGTGAACGTGACGGCGGAAACTATGAAGCTTTCTTT	.	.	TRBV6-1	TRBJ1-1
CASSLPWGRGTEAFF	TGTGCCAGCAGCTTGCCGTGGGGGCGAGGCACTGAAGCTTTCTTT	.	.	TRBV5-4	TRBJ1-1
CASSHMTGAIYEQYF	TGTGCCAGCAGCCACATGACAGGGGCAATCTACGAGCAGTACTTC	TRBD1	.	TRBV3-1/TRBV3-2	TRBJ2-7